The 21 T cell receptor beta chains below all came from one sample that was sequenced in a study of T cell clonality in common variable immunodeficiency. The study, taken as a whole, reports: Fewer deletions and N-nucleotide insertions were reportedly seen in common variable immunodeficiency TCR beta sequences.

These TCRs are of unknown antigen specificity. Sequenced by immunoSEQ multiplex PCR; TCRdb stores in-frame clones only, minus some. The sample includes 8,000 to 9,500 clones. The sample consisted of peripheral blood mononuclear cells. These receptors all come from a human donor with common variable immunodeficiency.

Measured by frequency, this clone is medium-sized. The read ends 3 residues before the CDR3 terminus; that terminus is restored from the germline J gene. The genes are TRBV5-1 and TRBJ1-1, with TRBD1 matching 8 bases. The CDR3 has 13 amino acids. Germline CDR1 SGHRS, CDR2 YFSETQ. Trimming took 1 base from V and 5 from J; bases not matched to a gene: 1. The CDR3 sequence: CASSLNRGTEAFF. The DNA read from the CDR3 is TGCGCCAGCAGCTTGAACAGGGGGACTGAA.

Incomplete CDR3 DNA: TGTGCCTGGAGCGTCCCCACCGGGGGGAGGTCAGATACG. This sequence encodes CAWSVPTGGRSDT. The whole CDR3 protein is CAWSVPTGGRSDTQYF. The chain is built from TRBV30 and TRBJ2-3; 7 nucleotides align to TRBD2. The missing CDR3 end, 3 residues past where the read stops, is filled in from the germline J gene. This CDR3 comprises 16 residues. The germline V gene has CDR1 GTSNPN and CDR2 SVGIG (reference sequence). V shed 3 bases and J 4 bases; nucleotides not matched to a gene: 13.

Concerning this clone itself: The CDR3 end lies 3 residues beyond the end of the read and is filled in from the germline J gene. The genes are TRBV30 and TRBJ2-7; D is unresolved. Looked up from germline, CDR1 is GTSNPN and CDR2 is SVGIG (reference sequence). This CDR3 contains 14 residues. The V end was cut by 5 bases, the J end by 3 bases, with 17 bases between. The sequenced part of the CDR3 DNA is TGTGCCTGGGGTCTAAAGGGCAGCTTCTACGAG. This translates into CAWGLKGSFYE. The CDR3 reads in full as CAWGLKGSFYEQYF.

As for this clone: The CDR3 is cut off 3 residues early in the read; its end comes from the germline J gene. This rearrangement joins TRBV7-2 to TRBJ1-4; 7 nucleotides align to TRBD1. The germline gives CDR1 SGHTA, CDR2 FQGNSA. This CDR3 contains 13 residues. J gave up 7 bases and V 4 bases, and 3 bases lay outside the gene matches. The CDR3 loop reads CASSSQGGEKLFF. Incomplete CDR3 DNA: TGTGCCAGCAGCTCGCAGGGGGGTGAAAAA.

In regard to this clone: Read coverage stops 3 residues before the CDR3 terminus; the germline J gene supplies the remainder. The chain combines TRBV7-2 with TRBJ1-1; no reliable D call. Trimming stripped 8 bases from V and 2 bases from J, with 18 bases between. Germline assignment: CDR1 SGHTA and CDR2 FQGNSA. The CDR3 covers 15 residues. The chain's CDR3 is CASQKRFPKNTEAFF. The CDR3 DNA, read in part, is TGTGCCAGCCAGAAGAGATTCCCAAAAAACACTGAA.

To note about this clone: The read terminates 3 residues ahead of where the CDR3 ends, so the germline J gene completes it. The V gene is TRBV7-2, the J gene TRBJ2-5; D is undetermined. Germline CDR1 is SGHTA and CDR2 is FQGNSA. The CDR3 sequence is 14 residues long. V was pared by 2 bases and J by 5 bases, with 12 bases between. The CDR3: CASSLTSEWETQYF. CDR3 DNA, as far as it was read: TGTGCCAGCAGCTTAACCAGCGAATGGGAGACC.

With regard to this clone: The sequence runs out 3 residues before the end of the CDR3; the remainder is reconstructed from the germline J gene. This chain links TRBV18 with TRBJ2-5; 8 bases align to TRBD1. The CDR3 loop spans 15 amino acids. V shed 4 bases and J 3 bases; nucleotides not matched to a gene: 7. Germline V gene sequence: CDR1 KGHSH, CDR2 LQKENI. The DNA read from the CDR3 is TGTGCCAGCTCACAAGACCGGGACAGGAAAGAGACC. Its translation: CASSQDRDRKET. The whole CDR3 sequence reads CASSQDRDRKETQYF.

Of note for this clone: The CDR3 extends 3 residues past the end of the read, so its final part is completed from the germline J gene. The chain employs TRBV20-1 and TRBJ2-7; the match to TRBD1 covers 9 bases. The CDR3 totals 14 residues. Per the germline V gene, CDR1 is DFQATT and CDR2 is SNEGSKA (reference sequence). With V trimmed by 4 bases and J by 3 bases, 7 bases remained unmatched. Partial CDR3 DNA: TGCAGTGCTACCCGGGACAGGGAATTCTACGAG. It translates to CSATRDREFYE. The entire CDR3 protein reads CSATRDREFYEQYF.

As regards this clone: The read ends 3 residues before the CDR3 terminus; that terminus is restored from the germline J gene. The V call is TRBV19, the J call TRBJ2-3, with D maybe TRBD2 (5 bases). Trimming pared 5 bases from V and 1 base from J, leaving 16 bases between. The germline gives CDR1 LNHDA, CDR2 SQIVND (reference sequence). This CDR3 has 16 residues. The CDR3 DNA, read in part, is TGTGCCAGTAGTTCTACGAGGGTTCTTGGCACAGATACG. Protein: CASSSTRVLGTDT. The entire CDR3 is CASSSTRVLGTDTQYF.

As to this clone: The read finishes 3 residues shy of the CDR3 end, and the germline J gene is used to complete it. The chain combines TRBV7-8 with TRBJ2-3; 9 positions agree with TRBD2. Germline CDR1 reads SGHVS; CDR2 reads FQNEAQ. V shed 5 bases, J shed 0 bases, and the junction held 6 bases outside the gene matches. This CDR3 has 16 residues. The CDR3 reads CASSPLTSGSTDTQYF. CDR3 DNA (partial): TGTGCCAGCAGCCCTTTGACTAGCGGAAGCACAGATACG.

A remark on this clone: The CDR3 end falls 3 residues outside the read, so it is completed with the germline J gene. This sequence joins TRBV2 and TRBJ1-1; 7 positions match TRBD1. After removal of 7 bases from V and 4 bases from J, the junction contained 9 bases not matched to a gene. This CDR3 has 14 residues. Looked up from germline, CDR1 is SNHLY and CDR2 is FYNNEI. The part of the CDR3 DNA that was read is TGTGCCAGCAAGGGGGCCGGGCAAGCCACTGAA. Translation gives CASKGAGQATE. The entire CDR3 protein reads CASKGAGQATEAFF.

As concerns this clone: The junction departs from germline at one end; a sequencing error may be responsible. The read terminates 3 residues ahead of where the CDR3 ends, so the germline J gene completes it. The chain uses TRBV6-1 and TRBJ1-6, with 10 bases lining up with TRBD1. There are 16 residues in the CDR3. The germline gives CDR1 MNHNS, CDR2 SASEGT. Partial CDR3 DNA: TGTGCCAGCAGTGGGACAGGGGGAATCTATAATTCAACC. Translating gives CASSGTGGIYNST. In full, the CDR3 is CASSGTGGIYNSTLHF.

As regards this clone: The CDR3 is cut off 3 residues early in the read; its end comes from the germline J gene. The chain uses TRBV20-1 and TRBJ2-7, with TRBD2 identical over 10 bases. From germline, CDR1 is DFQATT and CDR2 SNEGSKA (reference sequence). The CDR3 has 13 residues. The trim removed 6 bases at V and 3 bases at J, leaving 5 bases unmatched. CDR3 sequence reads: CSARTSGDYEQYF. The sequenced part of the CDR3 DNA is TGCAGTGCAAGGACTAGCGGAGACTACGAG.

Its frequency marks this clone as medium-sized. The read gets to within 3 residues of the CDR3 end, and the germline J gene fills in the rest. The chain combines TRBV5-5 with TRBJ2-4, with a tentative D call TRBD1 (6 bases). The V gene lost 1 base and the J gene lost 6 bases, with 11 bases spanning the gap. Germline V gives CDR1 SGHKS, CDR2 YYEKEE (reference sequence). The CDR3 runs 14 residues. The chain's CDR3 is CASSLSGERNIQYF. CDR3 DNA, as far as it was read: TGTGCCAGCAGCTTGTCAGGGGAGAGAAACATT.

The part of the CDR3 DNA that was read is TGTGCCAGCTCACTCCGGGACAGGGGGACCGGGGAG. It yields the protein CASSLRDRGTGE. The complete CDR3 protein is CASSLRDRGTGELFF. The rearrangement joins TRBV18 to TRBJ2-2, with TRBD1 matching over 11 bases. The sequenced fragment ends 3 residues before the CDR3 boundary, so the rest is inferred from the germline J gene. The CDR3 contains 15 residues. Germline V gene data show CDR1 as KGHSH and CDR2 as LQKENI. V dropped 4 bases and J dropped 5; count of bases not matched to a gene: 3.

The CDR3 loop reads CASTPSQGKNNGYTF. CDR3 DNA, as far as it was read: TGTGCCAGTACCCCATCACAGGGGAAGAATAATGGC. The V call is TRBV19, the J call TRBJ1-2; the match to TRBD1 covers 7 bases. Coverage ceases 3 residues before the CDR3 finishes, and the germline J gene fills in the end. The V segment lost 7 bases and the J segment 6 bases; nucleotides outside the gene matches: 14. CDR1 is LNHDA and CDR2 is SQIVND in the germline V gene (reference sequence). The CDR3 is 15 amino acids.

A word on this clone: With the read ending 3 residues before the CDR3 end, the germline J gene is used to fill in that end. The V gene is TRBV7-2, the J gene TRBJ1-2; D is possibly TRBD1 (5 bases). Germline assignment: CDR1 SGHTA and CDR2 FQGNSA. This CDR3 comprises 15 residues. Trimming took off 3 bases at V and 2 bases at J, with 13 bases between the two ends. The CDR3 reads CASSFPGHHNYGYTF. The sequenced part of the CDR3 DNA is TGTGCCAGCAGCTTCCCCGGACACCACAACTATGGC.

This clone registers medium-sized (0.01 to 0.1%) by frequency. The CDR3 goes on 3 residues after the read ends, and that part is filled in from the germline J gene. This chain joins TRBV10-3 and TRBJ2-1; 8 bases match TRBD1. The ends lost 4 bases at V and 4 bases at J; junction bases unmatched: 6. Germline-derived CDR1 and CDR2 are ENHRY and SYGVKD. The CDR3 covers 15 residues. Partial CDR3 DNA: TGTGCCATCAGTGTGTCGACAGGGGAATACAATGAG. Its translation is CAISVSTGEYNE. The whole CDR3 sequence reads CAISVSTGEYNEQFF.

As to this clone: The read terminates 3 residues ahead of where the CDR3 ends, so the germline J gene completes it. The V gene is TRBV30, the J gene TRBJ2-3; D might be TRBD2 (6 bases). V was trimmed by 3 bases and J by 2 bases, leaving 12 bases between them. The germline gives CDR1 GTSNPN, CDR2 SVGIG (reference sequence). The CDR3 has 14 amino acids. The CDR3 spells CAWRPGTFTDTQYF. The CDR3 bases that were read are TGTGCCTGGAGACCAGGGACTTTCACAGATACG.

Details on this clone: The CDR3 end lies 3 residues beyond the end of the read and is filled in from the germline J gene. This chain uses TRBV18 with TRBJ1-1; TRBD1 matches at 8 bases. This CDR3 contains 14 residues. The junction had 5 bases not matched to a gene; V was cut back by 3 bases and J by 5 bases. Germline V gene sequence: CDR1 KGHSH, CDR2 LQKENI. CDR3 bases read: TGTGCCAGCTCACCCCGACAGGGGTTGACTGAA. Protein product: CASSPRQGLTE. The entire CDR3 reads CASSPRQGLTEAFF.

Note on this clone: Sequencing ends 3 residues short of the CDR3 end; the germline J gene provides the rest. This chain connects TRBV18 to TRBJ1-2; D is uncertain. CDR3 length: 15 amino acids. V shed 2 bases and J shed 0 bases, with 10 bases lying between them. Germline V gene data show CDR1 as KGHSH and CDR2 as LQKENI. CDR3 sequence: CASSPDMASNYGYTF. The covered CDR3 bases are TGTGCCAGCTCACCAGACATGGCTTCTAACTATGGC.